This T cell receptor (beta chain) was obtained from a study of T cell responses to AZD1222 COVID-19 vaccine. Study-level findings and limits: The study identified only five to seven AZD1222 recipients as seropositive at baseline. It was only after the peak T cell response that any repertoires were sampled.

TCRdb's table, derived via immunoSEQ multiplex PCR, lists solely in-frame clones and lacks some. The repertoire consists of approximately 120,000 clones, with around 85% occurring once and the leading ten covering 4.4%. A note on this clone: What it recognizes is unknown.

V gave up 10 bases and J gave up 4 bases, with 17 bases separating them. The CDR3 covers 13 residues. Germline V gene lookup returns CDR1 MDHEN and CDR2 SYDVKM. The V call is TRBV28, the J call TRBJ2-7; the D is unclear. This TCR was recovered from an adult who received the AZD1222 COVID-19 vaccine. The source material was peripheral blood, sampled 28 days after the second AZD1222 dose. This CDR3 reads CATEGISAYEQYF. The CDR3 DNA sequence: TGTGCCACCGAAGGGATATCGGCGTACGAGCAGTACTTC. Looking up the rest from reference TRBV28 and TRBJ2-7 gives the full variable domain: DVKVTQSSRYLVKRTGEKVFLECVQDMDHENMFWYRQDPGLGLRLIYFSYDVKMKEKGDIPEGYSVSREKKERFSLILESASTNQTSMYLCATEGISAYEQYFGPGTRLTVT.